The sequence of this T cell receptor (beta chain) was determined in a study of cytotoxic CD8 clonotypes in ibrutinib-treated CLL. General observations from the study: Clonality increased at ibrutinib response, then returned toward baseline at progression. Shared public clonotypes were rare, and on treatment they either got smaller or stayed the same.

A note on this clone: No antigen is known for it.

The TCR beta libraries used approximately 2 micrograms of genomic DNA that came from cryopreserved PBMCs. With sequencing, the targeted depth ranged from 1 in 200,000 to 1 in 1 million T cells. Here immunoSEQ multiplex PCR was the method, and the copy in TCRdb shows in-frame clones only, minus some. The repertoire consists of around 130,000 clones, with around 80% occurring once and the leading ten covering 2.5% to 3.5%. The CDR3 runs 12 residues. With 5 bases removed from V and 11 bases from J, the gap between germline ends came to 15 bases. Germline V gene sequence: CDR1 MNHNY, CDR2 SVGAGI (reference sequence).

The material sequenced was PBMCs, taken after 24 months of ibrutinib treatment. The clonotype originates from a human donor with chronic lymphocytic leukemia. The chain carries TRBV6-6 and TRBJ1-1; D is possibly TRBD1 (6 bases). The CDR3 DNA reads TGTGCCAGCAGTCAAGTACAGGGACGTGCTTTCTTT. Amino acid sequence: CASSQVQGRAFF.